Presented here are 4 T cell receptor beta chains from one specimen sequenced in a study of cytomegalovirus exposure and HLA in healthy donors. Researchers ran the PCR with 60 Vbeta and 13 Jbeta primers. Produced via immunoSEQ multiplex PCR; TCRdb's table is partial and in-frame only. The sample lists about 120,000 clones; 70% to 85% were seen once. The sample taken for sequencing was PBMCs. These receptors were taken from a human donor in good health.

The chain combines TRBV19 with TRBJ1-4; D is undetermined. This CDR3 is 15 amino acids long. Germline lookup yields CDR1 LNHDA and CDR2 SQIVND (reference sequence). V lost 3 bases and J lost 8, with 16 bases in between. The CDR3 is CASSMGAGLGEKLFF. The CDR3 DNA reads as TGTGCCAGTAGTATGGGCGCCGGACTAGGGGAAAAACTGTTTTTT.

The V gene is TRBV5-8, the J gene TRBJ1-2, with a weak D call TRBD1 (6 bases). CDR1 and CDR2 (germline): SGHTS, YDEGEE. Trimming shortened V by 3 bases and J by 8 bases, and 17 bases separated the two germline ends. This CDR3 contains 14 residues. CDR3 protein: CASSSLATGNGYTF. In DNA form, the CDR3 reads TGTGCCAGCAGCTCCCTGGCCACAGGGAACGGCTACACCTTC.

The chain links TRBV2 to TRBJ1-5, with 7 bases that match TRBD1. Germline V gene sequence: CDR1 SNHLY, CDR2 FYNNEI. V lost 6 bases to trimming and J lost 9 bases; unmatched junction nucleotides: 8. The CDR3 runs 13 residues. The CDR3 DNA is TGTGCCAGCAGGAGGCAGGGGGTCGCGCCCCAGCATTTT. Translating it yields CASRRQGVAPQHF.

J is TRBJ1-3 and V is TRBV19; D uncertain. V lost 8 bases to trimming and J lost 0 bases, with 11 bases between them. The CDR3 consists of 14 residues. The germline V gene encodes CDR1 LNHDA and CDR2 SQIVND (reference sequence). The CDR3, as DNA: TGTGCCAGTCGGGTGGCGGGCTCTGGAAACACCATATATTTT. It encodes CASRVAGSGNTIYF.